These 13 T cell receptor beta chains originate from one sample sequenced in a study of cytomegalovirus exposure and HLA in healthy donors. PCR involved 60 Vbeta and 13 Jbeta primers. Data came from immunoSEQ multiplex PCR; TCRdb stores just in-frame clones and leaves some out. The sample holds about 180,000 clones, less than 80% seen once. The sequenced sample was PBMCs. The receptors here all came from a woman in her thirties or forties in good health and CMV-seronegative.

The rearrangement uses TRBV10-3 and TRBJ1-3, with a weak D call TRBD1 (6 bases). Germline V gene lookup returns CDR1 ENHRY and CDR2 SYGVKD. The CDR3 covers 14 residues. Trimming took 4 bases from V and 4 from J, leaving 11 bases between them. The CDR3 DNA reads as TGTGCCATCAGTGCGCAGGGGCTGGGAAACACCATATATTTT. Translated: CAISAQGLGNTIYF.

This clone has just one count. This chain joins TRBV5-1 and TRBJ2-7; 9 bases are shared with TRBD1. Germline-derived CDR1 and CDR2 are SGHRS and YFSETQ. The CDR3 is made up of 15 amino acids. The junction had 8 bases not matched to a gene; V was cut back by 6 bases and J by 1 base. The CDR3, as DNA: TGCGCCAGCACCCCGGACAGGGGCGCTTCCTACGAGCAGTACTTC. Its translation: CASTPDRGASYEQYF.

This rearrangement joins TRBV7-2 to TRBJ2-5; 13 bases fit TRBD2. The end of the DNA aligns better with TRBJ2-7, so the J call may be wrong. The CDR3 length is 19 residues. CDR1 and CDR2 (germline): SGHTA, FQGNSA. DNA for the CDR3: TGTGCCAGCAGCTTAATGCTAGGGACTAGCGGGATTCCCTCCTACGAGCAGTACTTC. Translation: CASSLMLGTSGIPSYEQYF.

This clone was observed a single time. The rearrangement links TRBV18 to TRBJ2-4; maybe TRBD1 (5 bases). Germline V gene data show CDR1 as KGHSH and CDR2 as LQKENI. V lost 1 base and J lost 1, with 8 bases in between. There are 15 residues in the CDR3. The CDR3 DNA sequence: TGTGCCAGCTCACCACGACAGACCGCCAAAAACATTCAGTACTTC. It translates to CASSPRQTAKNIQYF.

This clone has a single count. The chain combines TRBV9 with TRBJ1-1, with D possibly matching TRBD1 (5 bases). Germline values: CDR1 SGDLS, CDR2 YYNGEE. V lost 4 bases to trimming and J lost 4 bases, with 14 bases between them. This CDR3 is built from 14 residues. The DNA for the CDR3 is TGTGCCAGCAGCCCCCCAAACAGGTTCACTGAAGCTTTCTTT. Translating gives CASSPPNRFTEAFF.

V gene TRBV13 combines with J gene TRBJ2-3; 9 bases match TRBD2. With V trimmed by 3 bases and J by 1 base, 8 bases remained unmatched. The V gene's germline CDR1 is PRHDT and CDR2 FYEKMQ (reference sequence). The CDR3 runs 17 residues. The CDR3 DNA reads TGTGCCAGCAGCTTTACCCGCGGGGGGGCAGGCACAGATACGCAGTATTTT. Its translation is CASSFTRGGAGTDTQYF.

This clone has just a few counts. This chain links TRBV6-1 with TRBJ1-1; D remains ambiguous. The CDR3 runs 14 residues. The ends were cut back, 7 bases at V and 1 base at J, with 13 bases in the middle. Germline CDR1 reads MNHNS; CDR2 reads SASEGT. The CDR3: CASTLGRRNTEAFF. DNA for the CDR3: TGTGCCAGCACACTCGGAAGGAGGAACACTGAAGCTTTCTTT.

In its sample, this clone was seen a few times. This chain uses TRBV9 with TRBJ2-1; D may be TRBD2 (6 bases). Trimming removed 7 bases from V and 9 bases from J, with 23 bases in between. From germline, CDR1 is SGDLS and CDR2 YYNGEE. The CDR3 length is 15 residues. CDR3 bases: TGTGCCAGCGAAGAGTCCGGGACTGGAAATACTGAGCAGTTCTTC. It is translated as CASEESGTGNTEQFF.

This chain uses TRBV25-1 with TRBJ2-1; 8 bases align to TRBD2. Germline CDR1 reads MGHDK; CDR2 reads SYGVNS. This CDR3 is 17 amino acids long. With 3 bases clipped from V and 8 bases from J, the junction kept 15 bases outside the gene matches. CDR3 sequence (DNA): TGTGCCAGCAGTGATCCAGACGCAAGCGGGAGACGTGATGAGCAGTTCTTC. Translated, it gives CASSDPDASGRRDEQFF.

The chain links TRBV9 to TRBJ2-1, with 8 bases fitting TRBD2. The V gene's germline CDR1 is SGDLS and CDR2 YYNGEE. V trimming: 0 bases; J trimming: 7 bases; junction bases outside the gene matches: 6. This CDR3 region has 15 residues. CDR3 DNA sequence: TGTGCCAGCAGCGTAGCGGGGGGGCCGGGTAATGAGCAGTTCTTC. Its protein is CASSVAGGPGNEQFF.

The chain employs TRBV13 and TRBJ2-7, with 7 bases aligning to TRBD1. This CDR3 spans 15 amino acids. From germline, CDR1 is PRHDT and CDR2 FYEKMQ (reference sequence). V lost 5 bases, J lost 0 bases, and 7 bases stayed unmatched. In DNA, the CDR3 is TGTGCCAGCAGCATGCTCGGACAGGTCTCCTACGAGCAGTACTTC. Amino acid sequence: CASSMLGQVSYEQYF.

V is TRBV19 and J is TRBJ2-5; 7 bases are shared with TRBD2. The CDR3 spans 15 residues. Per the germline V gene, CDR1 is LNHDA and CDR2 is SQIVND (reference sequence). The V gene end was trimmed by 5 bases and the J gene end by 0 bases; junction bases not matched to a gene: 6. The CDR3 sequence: CASSASGGDQETQYF. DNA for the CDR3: TGTGCCAGTAGTGCTAGCGGAGGGGACCAAGAGACCCAGTACTTC.

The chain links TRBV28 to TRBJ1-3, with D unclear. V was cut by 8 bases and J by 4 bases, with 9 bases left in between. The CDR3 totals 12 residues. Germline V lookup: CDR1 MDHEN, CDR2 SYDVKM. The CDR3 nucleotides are TGTGCCAGCCTTGAGTTCGGAAACACCATATATTTT. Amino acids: CASLEFGNTIYF. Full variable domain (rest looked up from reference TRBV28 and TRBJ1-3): DVKVTQSSRYLVKRTGEKVFLECVQDMDHENMFWYRQDPGLGLRLIYFSYDVKMKEKGDIPEGYSVSREKKERFSLILESASTNQTSMYLCASLEFGNTIYFGEGSWLTVV.